Following are 25 T cell receptor beta chains from one sample sequenced in a study of T cells after yellow fever vaccination. TCRdb re-called the 5' RACE reads through MiXCR, storing one row per CDR3 protein. The profile covers just under 600,000 distinct CDR3 sequences, with approximately 13% appearing a single time and around 15% taken by the ten largest. The sample in question was PBMCs, obtained on the day of the yellow fever booster vaccination. The receptor source for this set is a man in his thirties or forties who received the YFV17D yellow fever vaccine.

J is TRBJ2-7 and V is TRBV5-1; D might be TRBD1 (5 bases). The V end was cut by 0 bases, the J end by 1 base, with 8 bases between. Per the germline V gene, CDR1 is SGHRS and CDR2 is YFSETQ. The CDR3 extends over 14 amino acids. CDR3 protein: CASSLGTPSYEQYF. CDR3 bases: TGCGCCAGCAGCTTGGGGACACCATCCTACGAGCAGTACTTC.

This clonotype was counted many times. This sequence joins TRBV5-6 and TRBJ2-7, with D unresolved. The CDR3 loop spans 13 amino acids. V was clipped by 4 bases and J by 3 bases, with 11 bases between them. Germline values: CDR1 SGHDT, CDR2 YYEEEE. The CDR3 sequence: CASSLRADYEQYF. The DNA for the CDR3 is TGTGCCAGCAGCCTCCGGGCAGACTACGAGCAGTACTTC.

The chain links TRBV9 to TRBJ2-7, with 9 positions matching TRBD1. Germline CDR1 is SGDLS and CDR2 is YYNGEE. This CDR3 is 17 amino acids long. After removal of 0 bases from V and 2 bases from J, the junction contained 9 bases not matched to a gene. Written as DNA, the CDR3 is TGTGCCAGCAGCGTAGGTAGACTGGGACAGGGAGCCTACGAGCAGTACTTC. This gives the protein CASSVGRLGQGAYEQYF. Supplemented by reference TRBV9 and TRBJ2-7, the full variable domain reads DSGVTQTPKHLITATGQRVTLRCSPRSGDLSVYWYQQSLDQGLQFLIQYYNGEERAKGNILERFSAQQFPDLHSELNLSSLELGDSALYFCASSVGRLGQGAYEQYFGPGTRLTVT.

The chain carries TRBV9 and TRBJ2-1, with TRBD2 as a possible D gene (5 bases). The germline V and J ends were trimmed by 3 bases and 10 bases, with 20 bases remaining between them. CDR3 length: 15 residues. Germline V gene data show CDR1 as SGDLS and CDR2 as YYNGEE. The CDR3 nucleotides are TGTGCCAGCAGCGCTCAAACGGGCTACGGGGAGGAGCAGTTCTTC. The encoded protein is CASSAQTGYGEEQFF.

The rearrangement uses TRBV20-1 and TRBJ2-3; 10 bases map to TRBD2. V trimming: 0 bases; J trimming: 4 bases; junction bases outside the gene matches: 10. Germline CDR1 and CDR2: DFQATT and SNEGSKA (reference sequence). The CDR3 contains 17 residues. This chain's CDR3 is CSARDRASGSLPDTQYF. DNA for the CDR3: TGCAGTGCTAGAGATCGGGCTAGCGGGAGTCTTCCAGATACGCAGTATTTT.

This sequence joins TRBV5-1 and TRBJ2-5; D is unresolved. In germline, CDR1 is SGHRS, CDR2 YFSETQ. Trimming took 6 bases from V and 3 from J, leaving 12 bases between them. The CDR3 sequence is 13 residues long. As DNA, the CDR3 is TGCGCCAGCAACCTGGCGTCCGAAGAGACCCAGTACTTC. It yields the protein CASNLASEETQYF.

This clonotype has a handful of counts. The chain recombines TRBV7-2 with TRBJ2-5, with 7 bases identical to TRBD2. CDR3 size: 14 residues. After removal of 6 bases from V and 4 bases from J, the junction contained 8 bases not matched to a gene. CDR1 is SGHTA and CDR2 is FQGNSA in the germline V gene. CDR3 sequence (DNA): TGTGCCAGCAGATCTGCGGGAGCGGGAGAGACCCAGTACTTC. Translation gives CASRSAGAGETQYF.

The rearrangement links TRBV20-1 to TRBJ1-5; D is unclear. The germline V and J ends were trimmed by 2 bases and 4 bases, with 15 bases remaining between them. From germline, CDR1 is DFQATT and CDR2 SNEGSKA (reference sequence). This CDR3 is 15 amino acids long. This CDR3 reads CSARRASSFNQPQHF. In DNA, the CDR3 is TGCAGTGCTAGAAGGGCCAGCTCGTTTAATCAGCCCCAGCATTTT.

The chain carries TRBV29-1 and TRBJ1-5; the match to TRBD1 covers 8 bases. This CDR3 region has 15 residues. With 2 bases clipped from V and 0 bases from J, the junction kept 3 bases outside the gene matches. Per the germline V gene, CDR1 is SQVTM and CDR2 is ANQGSEA. As DNA, the CDR3 is TGCAGCGTTGAATTGACAGGGGATAGCAATCAGCCCCAGCATTTT. Translated, it gives CSVELTGDSNQPQHF.

This clonotype was counted only a few times. The gene calls are TRBV4-3 and TRBJ2-1; D may be TRBD2 (6 bases). The CDR3 spans 16 residues. Looked up from germline, CDR1 is LGHNA and CDR2 is YSLEER. Trimming left V 0 bases short and J 8 bases short, with 17 bases between. The CDR3 protein is CASSQEGGTLGDEQFF. CDR3 DNA: TGCGCCAGCAGCCAAGAAGGAGGGACCCTGGGGGATGAGCAGTTCTTC.

This chain joins TRBV7-9 and TRBJ2-7; D is ambiguous. CDR3 length: 13 residues. Trimming pared 2 bases from V and 5 bases from J, leaving 10 bases between. Germline V gene data show CDR1 as SEHNR and CDR2 as FQNEAQ (reference sequence). Here the CDR3 DNA reads TGTGCCAGCAGCTTATTACAGTTGGACGAGCAGTACTTC. Translated: CASSLLQLDEQYF.

This sequence joins TRBV6-5 and TRBJ1-2; a weak D match, TRBD1 (6 bases). In germline, CDR1 is MNHEY, CDR2 SVGAGI. The CDR3 loop spans 14 amino acids. The V end lost 0 bases, the J end lost 4 bases, and 9 bases lay between the germline ends. As DNA, the CDR3 is TGTGCCAGCAGTTACTCGGGCAGGGGCTATGGCTACACCTTC. Its translation is CASSYSGRGYGYTF.

V usage is TRBV5-1 and J usage is TRBJ2-7; possible D gene TRBD1, 7 bases. The CDR3 totals 15 residues. V lost 7 bases to trimming and J lost 3 bases, with 20 bases between them. Germline CDR1 is SGHRS and CDR2 is YFSETQ. The CDR3 sequence: CASANSNRGGYEQYF. The CDR3 nucleotides are TGCGCCAGCGCTAACTCTAACAGGGGAGGCTACGAGCAGTACTTC.

CDR3 DNA: TGCGCCAGCAGCTTGGGTGGGACTGGGCTCTACGAGCAGTACTTC. Its translation is CASSLGGTGLYEQYF. The J gene is TRBJ2-7, the V gene TRBV5-1; a possible D gene is TRBD2 (6 bases). The V and J ends lost 0 bases and 3 bases respectively, with 13 bases between them. The V gene's germline CDR1 is SGHRS and CDR2 YFSETQ. The CDR3 runs to 15 residues.

This clonotype came up a few times. CDR3 DNA: TGCAGTGCTAGATTGCGGACCTTACTCGATGAGCAGTTCTTC. It is translated as CSARLRTLLDEQFF. The genes are TRBV20-1 and TRBJ2-1; no firm D call. This CDR3 region has 14 residues. The germline CDR1 and CDR2 sequences are DFQATT and SNEGSKA (reference sequence). V lost 2 bases to trimming and J lost 8 bases, with 16 bases between them.

Only a few counts were recorded for this clonotype. CDR3 region: CASSYTAGGNNEQFF. CDR3 nucleotide sequence: TGTGCCAGCAGTTACACGGCGGGAGGGAACAATGAGCAGTTCTTC. The chain has TRBV6-5 and TRBJ2-1; TRBD2 agrees at 9 bases. V was clipped by 2 bases and J by 5 bases; unmatched bases: 4. From germline, CDR1 is MNHEY and CDR2 SVGAGI. This CDR3 has 15 residues.

The sample holds a few counts of this clonotype. The rearrangement uses TRBV9 and TRBJ2-3; D might be TRBD2 (6 bases). Trimming left V 4 bases short and J 2 bases short, with 17 bases between. Germline loops: CDR1 SGDLS, CDR2 YYNGEE. The CDR3 contains 16 residues. CDR3 bases: TGTGCCAGCAGCCCGGGACTCGCTAGGAACACAGATACGCAGTATTTT. Translation gives CASSPGLARNTDTQYF.

This clonotype was seen only a few times. CDR3 region: CATSRDRSGRFSYEQYF. The CDR3 DNA reads as TGTGCCACCAGCAGAGACCGTAGCGGGAGGTTCTCCTACGAGCAGTACTTC. The genes are TRBV15 and TRBJ2-7, with TRBD2 matching over 10 bases. The CDR3 covers 17 residues. Germline CDR1 LNHNV, CDR2 YYDKDF (reference sequence). V was clipped by 0 bases and J by 0 bases; unmatched bases: 5.

The gene calls are TRBV24-1 and TRBJ2-2, with 11 bases that match TRBD2. With 3 bases clipped from V and 7 bases from J, the junction kept 9 bases outside the gene matches. In germline, CDR1 is KGHDR, CDR2 SFDVKD. The CDR3 sequence is 17 residues long. For the CDR3, the DNA is TGTGCCACCAGTGATCCCTTTAGCGGGAGGGAAAACGGGGAGCTGTTTTTT. Translating gives CATSDPFSGRENGELFF.

In this sample, this clonotype turned up a few times. CDR3 bases: TGTGCCAGCAGCCAGGAACGGGTTGCTGAGCAGTTCTTC. Protein sequence: CASSQERVAEQFF. V and J are TRBV14 and TRBJ2-1, with D hard to call. In germline, CDR1 is SGHDN, CDR2 FVKESK. The CDR3 runs 13 residues. V was trimmed by 3 bases and J by 9 bases, leaving 12 bases between them.

The chain links TRBV30 to TRBJ2-7; D gene unclear. Looked up from germline, CDR1 is GTSNPN and CDR2 is SVGIG (reference sequence). This CDR3 contains 14 residues. Trimming stripped 0 bases from V and 4 bases from J, with 13 bases between. CDR3: CAWSVRRRPYEQYF. For the CDR3, the DNA is TGTGCCTGGAGTGTAAGGCGACGGCCGTACGAGCAGTACTTC.

The V and J genes are TRBV29-1 and TRBJ2-7; D is ambiguous. V was cut by 6 bases and J by 0 bases, with 3 bases left in between. In germline, CDR1 is SQVTM, CDR2 ANQGSEA. CDR3 length: 10 residues. CDR3 in amino acids: CSVLSYEQYF. The CDR3 DNA is TGCAGCGTACTCTCCTACGAGCAGTACTTC.

This clonotype was detected a few times. V and J are TRBV20-1 and TRBJ2-5; perhaps TRBD2 as D (5 bases). CDR3 length: 13 residues. Trimming shortened V by 0 bases and J by 5 bases, and 10 bases separated the two germline ends. Germline V CDR1 and CDR2: DFQATT, SNEGSKA (reference sequence). In nucleotides, the CDR3 is TGCAGTGCTAGAGAGTGGAGGAGGGAGACCCAGTACTTC. Translation gives CSAREWRRETQYF.

The rearrangement uses TRBV6-2 or TRBV6-3 and TRBJ2-7; possibly TRBD1 for D (7 bases). The CDR3 runs 15 residues. Germline CDR1 and CDR2: MNHEY and SVGEGT. Trimming removed 6 bases from V and 6 bases from J, with 21 bases in between. The CDR3 DNA reads TGTGCCAGCAGACGGTTCCGGCAGGGGGGAGGCGAGCAGTACTTC. This translates into CASRRFRQGGGEQYF.

This clonotype turned up a few times. This chain uses TRBV30 with TRBJ2-7; 10 bases align to TRBD1. This CDR3 spans 16 amino acids. Germline trimming cut 4 bases from V and 2 bases from J; bases unmatched to any gene: 11. Per germline, CDR1 GTSNPN and CDR2 SVGIG (reference sequence). CDR3 loop: CAWTLPGQGIAYEQYF. DNA of the CDR3: TGTGCCTGGACCCTCCCGGGACAGGGGATAGCCTACGAGCAGTACTTC.